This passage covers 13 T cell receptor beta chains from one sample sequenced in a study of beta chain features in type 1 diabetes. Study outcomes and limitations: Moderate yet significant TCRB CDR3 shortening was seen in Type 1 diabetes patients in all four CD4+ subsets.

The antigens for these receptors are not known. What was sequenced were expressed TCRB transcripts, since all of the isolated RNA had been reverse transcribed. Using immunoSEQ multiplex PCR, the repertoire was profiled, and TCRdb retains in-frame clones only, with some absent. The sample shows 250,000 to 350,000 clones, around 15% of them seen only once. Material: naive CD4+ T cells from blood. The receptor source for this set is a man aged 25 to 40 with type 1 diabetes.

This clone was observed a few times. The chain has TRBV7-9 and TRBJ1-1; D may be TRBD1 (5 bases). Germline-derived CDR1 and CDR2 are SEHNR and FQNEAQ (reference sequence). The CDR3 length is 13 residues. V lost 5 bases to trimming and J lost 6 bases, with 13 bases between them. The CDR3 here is CASSAGHLAEAFF. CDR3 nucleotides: TGTGCCAGCAGCGCCGGACACTTGGCTGAAGCTTTCTTT.

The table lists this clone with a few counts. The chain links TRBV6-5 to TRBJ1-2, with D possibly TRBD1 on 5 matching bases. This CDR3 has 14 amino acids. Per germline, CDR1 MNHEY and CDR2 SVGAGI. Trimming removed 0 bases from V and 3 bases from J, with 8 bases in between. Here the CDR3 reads CASSYSSGDYGYTF. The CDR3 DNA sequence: TGTGCCAGCAGTTACTCGTCGGGGGACTATGGCTACACCTTC.

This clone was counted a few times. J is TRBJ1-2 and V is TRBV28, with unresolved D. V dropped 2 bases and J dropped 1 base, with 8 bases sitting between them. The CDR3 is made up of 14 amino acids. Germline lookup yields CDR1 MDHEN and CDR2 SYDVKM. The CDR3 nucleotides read TGTGCCAGCAGTTTAGGCAGCGATAACTATGGCTACACCTTC. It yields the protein CASSLGSDNYGYTF.

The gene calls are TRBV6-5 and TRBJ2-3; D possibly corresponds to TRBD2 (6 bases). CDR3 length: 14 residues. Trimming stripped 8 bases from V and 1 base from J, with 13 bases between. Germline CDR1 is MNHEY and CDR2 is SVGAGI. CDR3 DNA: TGTGCCAGCGGGAGGAGGGAGGGCACAGATACGCAGTATTTT. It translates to CASGRREGTDTQYF.

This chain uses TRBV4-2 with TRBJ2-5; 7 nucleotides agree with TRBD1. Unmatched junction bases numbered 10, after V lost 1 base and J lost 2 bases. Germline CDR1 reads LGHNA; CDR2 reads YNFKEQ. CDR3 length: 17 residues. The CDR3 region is CASSQGHRGLRQETQYF. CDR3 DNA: TGTGCCAGCAGCCAAGGACACAGGGGCCTTCGGCAAGAGACCCAGTACTTC.

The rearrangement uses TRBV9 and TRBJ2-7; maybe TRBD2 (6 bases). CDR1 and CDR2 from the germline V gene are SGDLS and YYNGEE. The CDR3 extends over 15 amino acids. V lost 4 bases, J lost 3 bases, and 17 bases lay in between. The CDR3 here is CASSLRDSVNYEQYF. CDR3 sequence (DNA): TGTGCCAGCAGCCTCCGGGACTCGGTTAACTACGAGCAGTACTTC. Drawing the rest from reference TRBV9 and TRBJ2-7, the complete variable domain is DSGVTQTPKHLITATGQRVTLRCSPRSGDLSVYWYQQSLDQGLQFLIQYYNGEERAKGNILERFSAQQFPDLHSELNLSSLELGDSALYFCASSLRDSVNYEQYFGPGTRLTVT.

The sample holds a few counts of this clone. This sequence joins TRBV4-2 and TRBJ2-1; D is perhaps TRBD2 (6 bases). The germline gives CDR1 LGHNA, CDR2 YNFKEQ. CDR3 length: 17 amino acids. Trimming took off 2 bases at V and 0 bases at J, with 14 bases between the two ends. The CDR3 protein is CASSQQPAGSSYNEQFF. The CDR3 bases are TGTGCCAGCAGCCAACAGCCCGCGGGGAGCTCCTACAATGAGCAGTTCTTC.

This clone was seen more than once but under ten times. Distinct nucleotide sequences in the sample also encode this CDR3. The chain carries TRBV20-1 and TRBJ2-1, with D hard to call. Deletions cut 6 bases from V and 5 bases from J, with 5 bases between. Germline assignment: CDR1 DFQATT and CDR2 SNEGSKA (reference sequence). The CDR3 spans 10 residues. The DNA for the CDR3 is TGCAGTGCCCCGGACAATGAGCAGTTCTTC. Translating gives CSAPDNEQFF.

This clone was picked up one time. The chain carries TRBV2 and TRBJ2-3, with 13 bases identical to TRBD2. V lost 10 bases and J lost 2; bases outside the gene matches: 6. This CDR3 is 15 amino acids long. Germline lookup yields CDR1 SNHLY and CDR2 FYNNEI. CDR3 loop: CATGLAGTYTDTQYF. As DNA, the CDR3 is TGTGCCACGGGACTAGCGGGAACCTACACAGATACGCAGTATTTT.

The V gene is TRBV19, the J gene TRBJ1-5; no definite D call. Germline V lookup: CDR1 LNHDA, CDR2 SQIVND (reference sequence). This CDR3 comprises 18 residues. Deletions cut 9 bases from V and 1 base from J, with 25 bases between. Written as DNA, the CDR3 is TGTGCCAGCACCTCCGACCTGAGGTCTAGCGGGAGCAATCAGCCCCAGCATTTT. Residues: CASTSDLRSSGSNQPQHF.

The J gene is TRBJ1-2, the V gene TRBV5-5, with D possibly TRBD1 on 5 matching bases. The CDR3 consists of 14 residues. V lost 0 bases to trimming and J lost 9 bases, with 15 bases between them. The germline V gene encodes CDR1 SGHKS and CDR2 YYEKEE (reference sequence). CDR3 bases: TGTGCCAGCAGCTTGGAAGGTGGGACTGGAAGCTACACCTTC. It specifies CASSLEGGTGSYTF.

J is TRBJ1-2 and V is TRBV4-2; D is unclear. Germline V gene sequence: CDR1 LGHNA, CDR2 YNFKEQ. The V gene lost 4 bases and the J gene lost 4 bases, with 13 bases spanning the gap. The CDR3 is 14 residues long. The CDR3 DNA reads TGTGCCAGCAGCCCAGGTGGGGAGTTCTATGGCTACACCTTC. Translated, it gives CASSPGGEFYGYTF.

CDR3 in amino acids: CASSLTGVNTGELFF. In DNA form, the CDR3 reads TGTGCCAGCAGCTTAACAGGGGTGAACACCGGGGAGCTGTTTTTT. The chain couples TRBV7-2 to TRBJ2-2, with 7 positions matching TRBD1. Germline CDR1 is SGHTA and CDR2 is FQGNSA. V lost 2 bases, J lost 1 base, and 1 base stayed unmatched. This CDR3 region has 15 residues.